This TCR beta chain was recovered during a study of blood T cell repertoires in COVID-19. The wider study: Nucleic acid was either cDNA or gDNA, and it came from T cells, B-cell-depleted T cells, or PBMCs.

The authors' processing: The authors estimated nucleated cell counts from reference gene primer amplification. The repertoire was sequenced with immunoSEQ multiplex PCR; TCRdb's copy has only in-frame clones and lacks some. Clone size and the V and J calls come from that table; the DNA yielded D and trimming. The table records 65,000 or so clones, just under 80% of them present only once. Between the trimmed V and J ends, which lost 3 bases and 4 bases, there was a span of 17 bases. Germline CDR1 reads KGHSH; CDR2 reads LQKENI. This CDR3 region has 16 residues. The sequence came from a human donor in a cohort sampled during active COVID-19. The chain couples TRBV18 to TRBJ2-3, with D maybe TRBD2 (5 bases). Source material: peripheral blood. The CDR3 DNA reads as TGTGCCAGCTCACCGCGAGACCCCGGAGGCGCAGATACGCAGTATTTT. This codes for CASSPRDPGGADTQYF. Full variable domain (rest looked up from reference TRBV18 and TRBJ2-3): NAGVMQNPRHLVRRRGQEARLRCSPMKGHSHVYWYRQLPEEGLKFMVYLQKENIIDESGMPKERFSAEFPKEGPSILRIQQVVRGDSAAYFCASSPRDPGGADTQYFGPGTRLTVL.